Listed here are 17 T cell receptor beta chains from one sample, sequenced in a study of blood T cell repertoires in COVID-19. The data were produced by immunoSEQ multiplex PCR, yet TCRdb's version contains in-frame clones alone and is incomplete. The sample holds hundreds of thousands of clones; around 85% are singletons and the top ten take 6.5% to 9.5%. Sequencing input: PBMCs or T cells enriched from blood (not recorded which). The receptor set was obtained from a woman between 55 and 75 years old who had recovered from COVID-19.

The V and J genes are TRBV27 and TRBJ2-5; possible D gene TRBD2, 5 bases. V lost 8 bases and J lost 5, with 24 bases in between. The CDR3 is made up of 16 amino acids. Per the germline V gene, CDR1 is MNHEY and CDR2 is SMNVEV (reference sequence). The CDR3 here is CASWALPGGERETQYF. For the CDR3, the DNA is TGTGCCAGCTGGGCGCTCCCGGGCGGCGAGCGGGAGACCCAGTACTTC.

The table lists this clone with a few counts. V is TRBV10-3 and J is TRBJ1-1, with 9 positions matching TRBD1. Germline V lookup: CDR1 ENHRY, CDR2 SYGVKD. This CDR3 comprises 15 residues. The V segment lost 10 bases and the J segment 1 base; nucleotides outside the gene matches: 10. The CDR3 here is CATLTGQGSNTEAFF. The CDR3 DNA reads as TGTGCCACCCTAACGGGACAGGGATCGAACACTGAAGCTTTCTTT.

This clone was seen only a few times. V is TRBV5-5 and J is TRBJ2-7; 9 positions match TRBD1. The V and J ends lost 0 bases and 5 bases, in that order; junction bases with no gene match: 3. There are 14 residues in the CDR3. CDR1 and CDR2 (germline): SGHKS, YYEKEE (reference sequence). The CDR3 here is CASSLGQGDNEQYV. The CDR3, as DNA: TGTGCCAGCAGCTTGGGACAGGGGGACAACGAGCAGTACGTC.

V gene TRBV12-3 or TRBV12-4 combines with J gene TRBJ1-1, with D perhaps TRBD1 (5 bases). The CDR3 sequence is 12 residues long. V was cut by 4 bases and J by 14 bases, with 17 bases left in between. This CDR3 is CASSYPTAVAFF. CDR3 bases: TGTGCCAGCAGTTACCCGACAGCCGTCGCCTTCTTT.

This clone was found a few times. This chain connects TRBV29-1 to TRBJ1-1; D perhaps matches TRBD1 (6 bases). CDR1 and CDR2 from the germline V gene are SQVTM and ANQGSEA. Trimming removed 7 bases at V and 5 bases at J, with 14 bases between. The CDR3 is 12 amino acids. The CDR3 loop reads CSGNREGTEAFF. CDR3 in DNA: TGCAGCGGTAACAGGGAGGGGACTGAAGCTTTCTTT.

The rearrangement links TRBV30 to TRBJ1-3; D is unclear. CDR1 and CDR2 (germline): GTSNPN, SVGIG (reference sequence). V dropped 3 bases and J dropped 9 bases, with 18 bases sitting between them. CDR3 length: 14 residues. The CDR3 is CAWSPDTAARTIYF. CDR3 in DNA: TGTGCCTGGAGCCCAGACACCGCCGCTCGCACCATATATTTT. The full variable domain, in which reference TRBV30 and TRBJ1-3 provide the parts outside the CDR3, is SQTIHQWPATLVQPVGSPLSLECTVEGTSNPNLYWYRQAAGRGLQLLFYSVGIGQISSEVPQNLSASRPQDRQFILSSKKLLLSDSGFYLCAWSPDTAARTIYFGEGSWLTVV.

The CDR3 nucleotides are TGTGCCAGTAGTATGCGGGGGGGTTCCTACGAGCAGTACGTC. Translated: CASSMRGGSYEQYV. This sequence joins TRBV19 and TRBJ2-7, with 9 positions matching TRBD2. The CDR3 is made up of 14 amino acids. Germline V lookup: CDR1 LNHDA, CDR2 SQIVND (reference sequence). J gave up 1 base and V 3 bases, and 1 base lay outside the gene matches.

This clone was seen only once. The V call is TRBV6-6, the J call TRBJ1-1; D ambiguous. The CDR3 totals 13 residues. The V and J ends lost 6 bases and 1 base respectively, with 9 bases between them. Germline V gene data show CDR1 as MNHNY and CDR2 as SVGAGI (reference sequence). CDR3 residues: CASSSGGNTEAFF. The CDR3 coding sequence is TGTGCCAGCAGCTCAGGAGGGAACACTGAAGCTTTCTTT.

V usage is TRBV2 and J usage is TRBJ2-2; the D is unclear. CDR1 and CDR2 (germline): SNHLY, FYNNEI. The CDR3 contains 12 residues. The V end lost 6 bases, the J end lost 4 bases, and 6 bases lay between the germline ends. The CDR3: CASSSGTGELFF. Written as DNA, the CDR3 is TGTGCCAGCAGCTCGGGCACCGGGGAGCTGTTTTTT. Full variable domain (remainder filled in from reference TRBV2 and TRBJ2-2): EPEVTQTPSHQVTQMGQEVILRCVPISNHLYFYWYRQILGQKVEFLVSFYNNEISEKSEIFDDQFSVERPDGSNFTLKIRSTKLEDSAMYFCASSSGTGELFFGEGSRLTVL.

The chain links TRBV2 to TRBJ2-1; TRBD1 matches at 8 bases. Trimming removed 8 bases from V and 7 bases from J; junction bases left unmatched: 1. There are 11 residues in the CDR3. The V gene's germline CDR1 is SNHLY and CDR2 FYNNEI. CDR3 region: CASRQGNEQFF. The DNA for the CDR3 is TGTGCCAGCCGACAGGGGAATGAGCAGTTCTTC.

This sequence joins TRBV12-5 and TRBJ1-6; tentative D call: TRBD1 (6 bases). The CDR3 totals 18 residues. CDR1 is LGHNT and CDR2 is FRNRAP in the germline V gene. Trimming stripped 0 bases from V and 1 base from J, with 13 bases between. The CDR3 region is CASGLVQGTGSYNSPLHF. The CDR3, as DNA: TGTGCTAGTGGTTTGGTACAGGGCACGGGGTCCTATAATTCACCCCTCCACTTT.

This clone was seen ten or more times. CDR3 region: CASSEGQENTEAFF. The CDR3 region has the DNA TGTGCCAGCAGTGAAGGACAGGAGAACACTGAAGCTTTCTTT. The chain joins TRBV6-1 to TRBJ1-1; D perhaps matches TRBD1 (6 bases). With 1 base removed from V and 1 base from J, the gap between germline ends came to 7 bases. The CDR3 has 14 amino acids. The germline V gene encodes CDR1 MNHNS and CDR2 SASEGT.

This sequence joins TRBV2 and TRBJ2-7; 8 nucleotides align to TRBD1. The V gene end was trimmed by 4 bases and the J gene end by 0 bases; junction bases not matched to a gene: 8. The CDR3 covers 16 residues. The germline V gene encodes CDR1 SNHLY and CDR2 FYNNEI. CDR3 protein: CASSVGQGSSSYEQYF. DNA of the CDR3: TGTGCCAGCAGTGTAGGACAGGGATCTTCCTCCTACGAGCAGTACTTC.

The chain uses TRBV13 and TRBJ1-4, with D tentatively TRBD1 (5 bases). The CDR3 loop spans 15 amino acids. Deletions cut 2 bases from V and 7 bases from J, with 14 bases between. CDR1 and CDR2 (germline): PRHDT, FYEKMQ (reference sequence). The CDR3: CASSLQGSLGEKLFF. The CDR3 DNA reads TGTGCCAGCAGCTTACAGGGTAGCTTGGGTGAAAAACTGTTTTTT.

The chain has TRBV21-1 and TRBJ2-1; TRBD2 is the table's D call, not checked against the DNA. TRBV21-1 is classified as a pseudogene. This CDR3 region has 15 residues. CDR3 sequence reads: CASSTRRGGVDEQFF. CDR3 DNA sequence: TGTGCCAGCAGCACCCGGCGGGGGGGCGTCGATGAGCAGTTCTTC.

The rearrangement links TRBV5-1 to TRBJ1-4; weak D call: TRBD1 (6 bases). Germline lookup yields CDR1 SGHRS and CDR2 YFSETQ. Trimming pared 5 bases from V and 0 bases from J, leaving 14 bases between. This CDR3 is 16 amino acids long. As DNA, the CDR3 is TGCGCCAGCAGGAGGACAGTTACTCCAACTAATGAAAAACTGTTTTTT. This encodes CASRRTVTPTNEKLFF. Using reference TRBV5-1 and TRBJ1-4 for the parts outside the CDR3, the full variable domain is KAGVTQTPRYLIKTRGQQVTLSCSPISGHRSVSWYQQTPGQGLQFLFEYFSETQRNKGNFPGRFSGRQFSNSRSEMNVSTLELGDSALYLCASRRTVTPTNEKLFFGSGTQLSVL.

The chain uses TRBV4-1 and TRBJ2-7, with 8 bases fitting TRBD1. CDR3 length: 17 residues. Germline assignment: CDR1 MGHRA and CDR2 YSYEKL. Trimming at V came to 5 bases and at J to 1 base, leaving 13 bases not matched to a gene. The CDR3 sequence: CASSALVGQAISYEQYF. CDR3 DNA: TGCGCCAGCAGCGCCCTGGTGGGACAGGCAATATCCTACGAGCAGTACTTC.